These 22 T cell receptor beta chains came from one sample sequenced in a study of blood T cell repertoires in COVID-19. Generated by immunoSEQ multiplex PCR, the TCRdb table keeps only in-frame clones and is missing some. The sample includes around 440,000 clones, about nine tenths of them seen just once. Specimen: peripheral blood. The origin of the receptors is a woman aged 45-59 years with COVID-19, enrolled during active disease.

CDR3: CASSLTGGGGQPQHF. CDR3 bases: TGTGCCAGCAGTTTAACGGGGGGCGGGGGACAGCCCCAGCATTTT. V usage is TRBV27 and J usage is TRBJ1-5, with a possible D match to TRBD1 (6 bases). The germline V gene encodes CDR1 MNHEY and CDR2 SMNVEV (reference sequence). The CDR3 extends over 15 amino acids. V was shortened by 2 bases and J by 7 bases, with 15 bases between the two germline ends.

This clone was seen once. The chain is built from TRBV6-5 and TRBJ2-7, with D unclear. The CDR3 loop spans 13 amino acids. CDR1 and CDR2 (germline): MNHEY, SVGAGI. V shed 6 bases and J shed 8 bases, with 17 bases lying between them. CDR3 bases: TGTGCCAGCAGGTATGAAACGGTCTTGAAGCAGTACTTC. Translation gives CASRYETVLKQYF.

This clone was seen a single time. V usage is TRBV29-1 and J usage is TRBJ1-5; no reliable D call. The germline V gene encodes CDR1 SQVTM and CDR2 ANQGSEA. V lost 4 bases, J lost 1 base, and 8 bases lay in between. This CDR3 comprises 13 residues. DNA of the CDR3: TGCAGCGTTGTATTTGGCAGCAATCAGCCCCAGCATTTT. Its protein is CSVVFGSNQPQHF.

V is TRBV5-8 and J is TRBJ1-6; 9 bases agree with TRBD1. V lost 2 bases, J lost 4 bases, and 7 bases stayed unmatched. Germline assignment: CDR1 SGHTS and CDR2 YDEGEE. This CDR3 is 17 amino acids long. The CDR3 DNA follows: TGTGCCAGCAGCTTCTCACAGGGGGCCGTGTATAATTCACCCCTCCACTTT. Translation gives CASSFSQGAVYNSPLHF.

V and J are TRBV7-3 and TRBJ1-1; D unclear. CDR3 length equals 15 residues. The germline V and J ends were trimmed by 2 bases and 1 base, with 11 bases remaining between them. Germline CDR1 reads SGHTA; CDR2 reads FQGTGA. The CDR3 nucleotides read TGTGCCAGCAGCTTAGGCGGTGGTGGGAACACTGAAGCTTTCTTT. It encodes CASSLGGGGNTEAFF.

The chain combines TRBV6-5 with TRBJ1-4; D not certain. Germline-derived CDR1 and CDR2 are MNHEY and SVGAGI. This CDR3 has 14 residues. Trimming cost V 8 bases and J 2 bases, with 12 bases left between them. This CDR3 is CASAWSGTNEKLFF. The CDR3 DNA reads TGTGCCAGCGCTTGGAGTGGCACTAATGAAAAACTGTTTTTT.

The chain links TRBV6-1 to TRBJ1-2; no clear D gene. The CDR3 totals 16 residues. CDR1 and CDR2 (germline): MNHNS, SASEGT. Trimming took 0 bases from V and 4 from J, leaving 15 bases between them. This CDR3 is CASSEAPGGYTYGYTF. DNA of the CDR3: TGTGCCAGCAGTGAAGCTCCTGGAGGGTATACCTATGGCTACACCTTC.

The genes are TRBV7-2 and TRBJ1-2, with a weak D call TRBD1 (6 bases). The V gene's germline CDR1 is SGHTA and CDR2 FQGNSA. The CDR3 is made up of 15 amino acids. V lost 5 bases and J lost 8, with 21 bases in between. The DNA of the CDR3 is TGTGCCAGCAGCGTAATCGGACAGCTGGTAGAAGGCTACACCTTC. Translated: CASSVIGQLVEGYTF. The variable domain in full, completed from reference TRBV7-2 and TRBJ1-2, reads GAGVSQSPSNKVTEKGKDVELRCDPISGHTALYWYRQSLGQGLEFLIYFQGNSAPDKSGLPSDRFSAERTGGSVSTLTIQRTQQEDSAVYLCASSVIGQLVEGYTFGSGTRLTVV.

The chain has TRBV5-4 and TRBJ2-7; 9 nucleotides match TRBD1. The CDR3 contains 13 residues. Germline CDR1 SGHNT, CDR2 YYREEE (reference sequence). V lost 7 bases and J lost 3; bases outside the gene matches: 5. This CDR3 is CASSGQGHYEQYF. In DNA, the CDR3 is TGTGCCAGCTCAGGACAGGGGCACTACGAGCAGTACTTC.

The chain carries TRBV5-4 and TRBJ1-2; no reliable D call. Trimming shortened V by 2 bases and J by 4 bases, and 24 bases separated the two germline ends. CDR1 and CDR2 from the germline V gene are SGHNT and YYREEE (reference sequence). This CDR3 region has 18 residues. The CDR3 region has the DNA TGTGCCAGCAGCTTAATTAGAGGTAACCGGGGTTCACTCTATGGCTACACCTTC. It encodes CASSLIRGNRGSLYGYTF.

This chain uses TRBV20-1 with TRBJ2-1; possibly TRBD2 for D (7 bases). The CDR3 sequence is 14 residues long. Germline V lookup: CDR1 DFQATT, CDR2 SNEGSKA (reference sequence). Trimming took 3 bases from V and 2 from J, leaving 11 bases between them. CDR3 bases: TGCAGTGCTAGTAGGGGGGGGCCCTACAATGAGCAGTTCTTC. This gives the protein CSASRGGPYNEQFF.

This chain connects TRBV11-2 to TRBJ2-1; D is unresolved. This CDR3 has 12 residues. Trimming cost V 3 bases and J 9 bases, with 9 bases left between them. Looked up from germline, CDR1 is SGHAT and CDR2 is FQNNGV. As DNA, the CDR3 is TGTGCCAGCAGCTTGTCCCGTTCTGAGCAGTTCTTC. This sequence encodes CASSLSRSEQFF.

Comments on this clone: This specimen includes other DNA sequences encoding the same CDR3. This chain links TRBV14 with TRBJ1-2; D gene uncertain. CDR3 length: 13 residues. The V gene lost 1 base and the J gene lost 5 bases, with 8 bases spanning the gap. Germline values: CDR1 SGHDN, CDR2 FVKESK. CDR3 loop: CASSQVGGYGYTF. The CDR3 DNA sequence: TGTGCCAGCAGCCAAGTAGGCGGATATGGCTACACCTTC.

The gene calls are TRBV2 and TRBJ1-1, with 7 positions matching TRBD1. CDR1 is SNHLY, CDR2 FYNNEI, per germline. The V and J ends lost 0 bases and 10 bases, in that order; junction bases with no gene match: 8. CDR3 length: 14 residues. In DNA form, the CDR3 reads TGTGCCAGCAGTGAAGCCAGGGGGTCGAGGGGAGCTTTCTTT. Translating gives CASSEARGSRGAFF.

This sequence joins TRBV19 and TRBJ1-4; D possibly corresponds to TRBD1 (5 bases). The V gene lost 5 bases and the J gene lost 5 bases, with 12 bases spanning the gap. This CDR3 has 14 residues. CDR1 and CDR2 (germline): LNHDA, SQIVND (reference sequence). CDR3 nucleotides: TGTGCCAGTAGTGACCGCGGGGCGAATGAAAAACTGTTTTTT. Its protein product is CASSDRGANEKLFF.

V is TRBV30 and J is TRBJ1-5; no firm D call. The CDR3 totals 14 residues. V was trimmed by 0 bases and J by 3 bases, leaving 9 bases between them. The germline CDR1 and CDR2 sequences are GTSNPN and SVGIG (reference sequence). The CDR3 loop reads CAWSVGGYNQPQHF. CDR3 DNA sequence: TGTGCCTGGAGTGTAGGAGGGTACAATCAGCCCCAGCATTTT.

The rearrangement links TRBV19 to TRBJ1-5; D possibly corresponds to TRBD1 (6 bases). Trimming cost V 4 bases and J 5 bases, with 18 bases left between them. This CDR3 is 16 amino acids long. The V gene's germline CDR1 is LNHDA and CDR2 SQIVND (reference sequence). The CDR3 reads CASSTAGEYTYQPQHF. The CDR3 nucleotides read TGTGCCAGTAGTACCGCAGGGGAATATACGTATCAGCCCCAGCATTTT. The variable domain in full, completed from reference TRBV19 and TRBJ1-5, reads DGGITQSPKYLFRKEGQNVTLSCEQNLNHDAMYWYRQDPGQGLRLIYYSQIVNDFQKGDIAEGYSVSREKKESFPLTVTSAQKNPTAFYLCASSTAGEYTYQPQHFGDGTRLSIL.

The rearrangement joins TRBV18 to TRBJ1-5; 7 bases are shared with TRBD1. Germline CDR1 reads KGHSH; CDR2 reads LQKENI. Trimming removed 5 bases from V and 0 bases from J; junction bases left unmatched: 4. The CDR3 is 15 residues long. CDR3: CASSGQADSNQPQHF. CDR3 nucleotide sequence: TGTGCCAGCTCAGGACAGGCCGATAGCAATCAGCCCCAGCATTTT.

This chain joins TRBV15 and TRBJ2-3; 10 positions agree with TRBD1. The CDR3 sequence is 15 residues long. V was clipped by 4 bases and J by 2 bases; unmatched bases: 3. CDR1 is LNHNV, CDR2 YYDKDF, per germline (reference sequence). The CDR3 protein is CATSIDRGPTDTQYF. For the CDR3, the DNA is TGTGCCACCAGCATCGACAGGGGGCCCACAGATACGCAGTATTTT.

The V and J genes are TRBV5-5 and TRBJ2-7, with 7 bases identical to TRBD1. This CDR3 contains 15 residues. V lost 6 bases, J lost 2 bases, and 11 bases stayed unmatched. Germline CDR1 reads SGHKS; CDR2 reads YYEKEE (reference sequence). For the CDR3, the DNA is TGTGCCAGCACCCAGGAACAGGGGTCACCCTACGAGCAGTACTTC. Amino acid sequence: CASTQEQGSPYEQYF.

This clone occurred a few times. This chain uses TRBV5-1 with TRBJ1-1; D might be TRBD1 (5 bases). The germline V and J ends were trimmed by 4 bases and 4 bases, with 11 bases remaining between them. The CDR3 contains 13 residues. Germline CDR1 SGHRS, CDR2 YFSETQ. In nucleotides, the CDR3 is TGCGCCAGCAGCCCCCAGGGATTCACTGAAGCTTTCTTT. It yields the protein CASSPQGFTEAFF.

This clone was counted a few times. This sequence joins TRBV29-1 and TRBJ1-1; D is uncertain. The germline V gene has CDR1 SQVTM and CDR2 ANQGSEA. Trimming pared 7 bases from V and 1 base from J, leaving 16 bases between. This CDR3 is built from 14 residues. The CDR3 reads CSGGEGTKNTEAFF. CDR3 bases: TGCAGCGGGGGAGAGGGAACGAAGAACACTGAAGCTTTCTTT.